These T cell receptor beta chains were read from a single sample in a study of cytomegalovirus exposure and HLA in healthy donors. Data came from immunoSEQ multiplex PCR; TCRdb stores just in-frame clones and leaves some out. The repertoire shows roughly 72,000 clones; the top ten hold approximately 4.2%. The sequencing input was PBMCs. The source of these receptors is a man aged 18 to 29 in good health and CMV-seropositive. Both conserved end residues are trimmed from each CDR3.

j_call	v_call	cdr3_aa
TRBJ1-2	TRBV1	TSSQDLNRGGYGYT
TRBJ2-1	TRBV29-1	SVGWSEQF
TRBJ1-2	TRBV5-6	ASSEGRHLGYT
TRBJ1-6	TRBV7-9	ASSSPGQSNSPLH
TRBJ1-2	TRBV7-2	ASSVRDGTGVFYGYT
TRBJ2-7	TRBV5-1	ASSSTGTPEQY
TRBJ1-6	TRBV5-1	ASSPGPPSDRNNSPLH
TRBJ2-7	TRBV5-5	ASSLRPGTTRYEQY
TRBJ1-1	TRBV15	ATSREGRDGVNTEAF
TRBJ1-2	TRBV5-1	ASSSQDNYGYT
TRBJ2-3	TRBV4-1	ASSPENRGRLGGKKDTQY
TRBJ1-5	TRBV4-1	ATTGFPGSNQPQH
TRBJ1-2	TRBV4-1	ASSPPGFGGYT
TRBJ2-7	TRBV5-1	ASSRSGGADEQY
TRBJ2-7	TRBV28	ASSWRGRYEQY
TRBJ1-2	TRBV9	ASSVPQGSTDFYGYT
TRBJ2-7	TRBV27	ASSPILAGERYEQY
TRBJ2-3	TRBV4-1	ASSQVTGEGDTQY
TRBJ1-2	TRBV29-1	SVEAGEVYGYT
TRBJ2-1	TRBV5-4	ASTPGTGSSYNEQF
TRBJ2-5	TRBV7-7	ASSPRQGLGETQY
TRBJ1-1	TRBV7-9	ASSSLPHTEAF
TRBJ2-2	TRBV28	ASSFPGTSGTGELF
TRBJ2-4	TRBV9	ASSAGTSGPLAKNIQY
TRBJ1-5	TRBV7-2	ASSLVPTNQPQH
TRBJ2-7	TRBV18	ASSREDFYEQY
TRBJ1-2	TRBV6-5	ASTTGQGSYGYT